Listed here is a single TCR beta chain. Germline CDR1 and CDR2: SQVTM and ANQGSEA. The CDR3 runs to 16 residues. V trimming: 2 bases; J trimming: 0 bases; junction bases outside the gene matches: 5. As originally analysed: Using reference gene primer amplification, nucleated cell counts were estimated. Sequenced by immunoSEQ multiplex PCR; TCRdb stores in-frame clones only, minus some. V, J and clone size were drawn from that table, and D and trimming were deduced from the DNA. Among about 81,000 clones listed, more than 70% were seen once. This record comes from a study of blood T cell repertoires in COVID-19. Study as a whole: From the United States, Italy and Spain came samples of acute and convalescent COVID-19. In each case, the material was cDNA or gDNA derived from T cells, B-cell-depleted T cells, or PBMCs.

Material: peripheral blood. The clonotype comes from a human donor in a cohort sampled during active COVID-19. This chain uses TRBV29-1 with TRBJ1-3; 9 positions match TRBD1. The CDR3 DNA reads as TGCAGCGTTGAATGGGGGACAGGGACCTCTGGAAACACCATATATTTT. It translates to CSVEWGTGTSGNTIYF.